This T cell receptor beta chain is from a study of cytomegalovirus exposure and HLA in healthy donors. This PCR relied on a set of 60 Vbeta primers and 13 Jbeta primers. The protocol was immunoSEQ multiplex PCR, while the TCRdb copy is restricted to in-frame clones and leaves out a portion. The data show 110,000 to 150,000 clones, 8.5% to 10% seen once. Germline V lookup: CDR1 LNHDA, CDR2 SQIVND (reference sequence). V lost 3 bases to trimming and J lost 12 bases, with 8 bases between them. This CDR3 comprises 11 residues. This TCR derives from a man in his fifties in good health and CMV-seronegative. Sequencing was done on a sample of PBMCs. The chain has TRBV19 and TRBJ1-4; no clear D gene. CDR3 DNA: TGTGCCAGTAGTATGGGCGGGGAACTGTTTTTT. Translation gives CASSMGGELFF.